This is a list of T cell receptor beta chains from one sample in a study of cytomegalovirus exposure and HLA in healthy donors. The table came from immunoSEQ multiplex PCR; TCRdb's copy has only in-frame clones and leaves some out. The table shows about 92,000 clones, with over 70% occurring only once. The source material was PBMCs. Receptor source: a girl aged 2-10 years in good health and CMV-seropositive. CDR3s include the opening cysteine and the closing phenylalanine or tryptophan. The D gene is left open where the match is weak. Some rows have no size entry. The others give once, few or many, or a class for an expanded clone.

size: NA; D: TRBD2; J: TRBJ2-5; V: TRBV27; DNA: TGTGCCAGCAGTTTGCGGACTAGCTCGAAAGAGACCCAGTACTTC; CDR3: CASSLRTSSKETQYF
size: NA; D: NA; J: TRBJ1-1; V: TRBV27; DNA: TGTGCCAGCAGTGCCAACAGGGAATTGACTGAAGCTTTCTTT; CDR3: CASSANRELTEAFF
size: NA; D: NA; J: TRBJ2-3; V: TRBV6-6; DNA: TGTGCCAGCCGAGGACAGACCACAGATACGCAGTATTTT; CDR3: CASRGQTTDTQYF
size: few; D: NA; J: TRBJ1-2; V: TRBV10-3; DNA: TGTGCCATCAGTTACAGCTATGGCTACACCTTC; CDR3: CAISYSYGYTF
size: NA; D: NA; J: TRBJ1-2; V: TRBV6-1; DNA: TGTGCCAGCGCTGACGGAGACTATGGCTACACCTTC; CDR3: CASADGDYGYTF
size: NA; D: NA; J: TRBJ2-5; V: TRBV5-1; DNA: TGCGCCAGCAGCGTTACAGGGTCCCAAGAGACCCAGTACTTC; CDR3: CASSVTGSQETQYF
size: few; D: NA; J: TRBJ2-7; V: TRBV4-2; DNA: TGTGCCAGCAGCCAAGGATCGATCGGGACAACTCTCTACGAGCAGTACTTC; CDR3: CASSQGSIGTTLYEQYF
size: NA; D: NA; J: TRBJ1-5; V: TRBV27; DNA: TGTGCCAGCAGAGGCGACGGAGCGTTCAATCAGCCCCAGCATTTT; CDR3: CASRGDGAFNQPQHF
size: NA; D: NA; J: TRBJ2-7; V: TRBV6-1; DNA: TGTGCCAGCAGTGAAGAGGGCAGGGTAGGTTTCTCCTACGAGCAGTACTTC; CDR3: CASSEEGRVGFSYEQYF
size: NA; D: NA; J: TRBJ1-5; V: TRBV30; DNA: TGTGCCTGGAGTCGGTCCTCGGGCAATCAGCCCCAGCATTTT; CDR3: CAWSRSSGNQPQHF
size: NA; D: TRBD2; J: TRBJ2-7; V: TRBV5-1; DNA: TGCGCCAGCAGGGACCCCGGGACTAGGCACGAGCAGTACTTC; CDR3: CASRDPGTRHEQYF
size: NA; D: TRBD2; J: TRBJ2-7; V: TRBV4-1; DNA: TGCGCCAGCAGTCGGCCCCTAGCGGGATATAGCGAGCAGTACTTC; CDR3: CASSRPLAGYSEQYF
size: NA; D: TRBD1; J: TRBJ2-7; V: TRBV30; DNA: TGTGCCTGGAACTCGATAGGACAGGCCGCCTACGAGCAGTACTTC; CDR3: CAWNSIGQAAYEQYF
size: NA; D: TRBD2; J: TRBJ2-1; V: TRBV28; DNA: TGTGCCAGCAGTCCCCCCCTCGGCGGGAGCAAAAATGAGCAGTTCTTC; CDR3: CASSPPLGGSKNEQFF
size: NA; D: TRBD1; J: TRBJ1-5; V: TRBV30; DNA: TGTGCCTGGACCGGGGACAGAGGGCAGCCCCAGCATTTT; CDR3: CAWTGDRGQPQHF
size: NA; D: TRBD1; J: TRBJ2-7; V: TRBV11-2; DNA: TGTGCCAGCAGCCACAGACAGGGCGAGCAGTACTTC; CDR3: CASSHRQGEQYF
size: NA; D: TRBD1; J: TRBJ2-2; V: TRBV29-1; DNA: TGCAGCGTTATGACCCAAGGGACAGCGAACACCGGGGAGCTGTTTTTT; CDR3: CSVMTQGTANTGELFF
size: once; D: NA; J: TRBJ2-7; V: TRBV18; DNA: TGTGCCAGCCGAGGTGGCGGGACCTACGAGCAGTACTTC; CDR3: CASRGGGTYEQYF
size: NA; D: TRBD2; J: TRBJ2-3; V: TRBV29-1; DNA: TGCAGCGGGGGAAGACTAGCGGGAGGGACGAATGATACGCAGTATTTT; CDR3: CSGGRLAGGTNDTQYF
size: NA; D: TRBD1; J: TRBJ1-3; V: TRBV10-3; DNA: TGTGCCACCCACCCCGGACAGGGGGGCTCTGGAAACACCATATATTTT; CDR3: CATHPGQGGSGNTIYF
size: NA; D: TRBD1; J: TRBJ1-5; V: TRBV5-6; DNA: TGTGCCAGCAGCCACGGACGGACAGGGAATCAGCCCCAGCATTTT; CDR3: CASSHGRTGNQPQHF
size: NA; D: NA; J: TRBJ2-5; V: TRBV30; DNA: TGTGCCTGGAGTGTGGCAGTCCAAGAGACCCAGTACTTC; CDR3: CAWSVAVQETQYF
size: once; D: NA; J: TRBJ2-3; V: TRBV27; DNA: TGTGCCAGCAGTTTATCTAGAGGAGATACGCAGTATTTT; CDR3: CASSLSRGDTQYF
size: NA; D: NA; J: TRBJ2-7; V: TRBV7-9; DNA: TGTGCCAGCAGCTCGGCGGGCCCTTACGAGCAGTACTTC; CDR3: CASSSAGPYEQYF
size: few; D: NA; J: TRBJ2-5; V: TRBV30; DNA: TGTGCCTGGAGTGTGGTGAGCCCCCAAGAGACCCAGTACTTC; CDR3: CAWSVVSPQETQYF
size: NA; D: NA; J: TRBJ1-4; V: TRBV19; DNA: TGTGCCAGTAGTAAGAATGGAGGGGAAAAACTGTTTTTT; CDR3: CASSKNGGEKLFF
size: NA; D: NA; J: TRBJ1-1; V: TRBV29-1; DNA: TGCAGCGTCGCCTCACAGGGTTCCACTGAAGCTTTCTTT; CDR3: CSVASQGSTEAFF
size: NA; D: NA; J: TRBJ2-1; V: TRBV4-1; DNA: TGCGCCAGCAGCCAAGAATTCAGGGGGGATGAGCAGTTCTTC; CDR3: CASSQEFRGDEQFF
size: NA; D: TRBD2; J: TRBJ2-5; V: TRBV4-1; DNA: TGCGCCAGCAGCCCCCTTATGCGTGGTAGCGGGACGGCAGAGACCCAGTACTTC; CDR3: CASSPLMRGSGTAETQYF
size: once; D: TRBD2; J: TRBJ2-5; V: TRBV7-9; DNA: TGTGCCAGCAGCTCCACCGGACTAGCGGGAGCGGATAGGCGAGAGACCCAGTACTTC; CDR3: CASSSTGLAGADRRETQYF
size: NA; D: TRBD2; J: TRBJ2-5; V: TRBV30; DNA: TGTGCCTGGAATGCGCTAGCGGGAGCGGAGACCCAGTACTTC; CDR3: CAWNALAGAETQYF
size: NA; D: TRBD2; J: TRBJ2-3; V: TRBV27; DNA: TGTGCCACCACCGGGGGGGGATCAGATACGCAGTATTTT; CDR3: CATTGGGSDTQYF
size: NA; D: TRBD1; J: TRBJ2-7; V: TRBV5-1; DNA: TGCGCCAGCAGCCACACCCTGGGACAGGGTCTCGACGAGCAGTACTTC; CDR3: CASSHTLGQGLDEQYF
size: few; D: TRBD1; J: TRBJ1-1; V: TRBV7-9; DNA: TGTGCCAGCAGCTTAGTAACAGGGGTAGATACTGAAGCTTTCTTT; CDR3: CASSLVTGVDTEAFF
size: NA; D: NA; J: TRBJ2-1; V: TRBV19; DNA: TGTGCCAGTAGTCGCGGGCAGTCCTACAATGAGCAGTTCTTC; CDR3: CASSRGQSYNEQFF
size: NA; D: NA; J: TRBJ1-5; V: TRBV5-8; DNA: TGTGCCAGCAGCTTGGGAGGGTTTCCCAATCAGCCCCAGCATTTT; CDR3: CASSLGGFPNQPQHF
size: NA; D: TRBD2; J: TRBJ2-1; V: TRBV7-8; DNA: TGTGCCAGCAGCTTACGCGGGAGCCTCTACAATGAGCAGTTCTTC; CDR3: CASSLRGSLYNEQFF
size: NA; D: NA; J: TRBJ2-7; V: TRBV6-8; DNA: TGTGCCAGCAGTCGTACAGGGGGGGGCTCCTACGAGCAGTACTTC; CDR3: CASSRTGGGSYEQYF
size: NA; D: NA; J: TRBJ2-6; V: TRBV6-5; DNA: TGTGCCAGCAGCTCAGATTTGGCCAACGTCCTGACTTTC; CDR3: CASSSDLANVLTF
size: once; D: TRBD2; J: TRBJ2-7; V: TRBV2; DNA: TGTGCCAGCAGTCGGACTAGCGGGAGTTACGAGCAGTACTTC; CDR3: CASSRTSGSYEQYF
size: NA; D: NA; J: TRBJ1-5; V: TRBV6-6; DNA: TGTGCCAGCAGGGGAGGTGATCAGCCCCAGCATTTT; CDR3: CASRGGDQPQHF
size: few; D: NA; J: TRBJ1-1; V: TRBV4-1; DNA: TGCGCCAGCAGCCAAGTTTACCCCCTGCGGAGGGAGTACACTGAAGCTTTCTTT; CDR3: CASSQVYPLRREYTEAFF
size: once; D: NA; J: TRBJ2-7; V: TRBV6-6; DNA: TGTGCCAGCAGTTATTCAGGGTTAAGCTCCTACGAGCAGTACTTC; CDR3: CASSYSGLSSYEQYF
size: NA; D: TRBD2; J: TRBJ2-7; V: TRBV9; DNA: TGTGCCAGCAGCGTAGGGCTAGCGGGATCCTCCTACGAGCAGTACTTC; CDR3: CASSVGLAGSSYEQYF
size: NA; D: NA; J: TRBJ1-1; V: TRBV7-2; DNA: TGTGCCAGCAGCTTAGCCTCTCGGACACCGAACACTGAAGCTTTCTTT; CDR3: CASSLASRTPNTEAFF
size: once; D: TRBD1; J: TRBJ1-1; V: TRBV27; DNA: TGTGCCAGCAGTGGGCGGACAGGGATCACTGAAGCTTTCTTT; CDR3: CASSGRTGITEAFF
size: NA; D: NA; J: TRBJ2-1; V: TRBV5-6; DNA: TGTGCCAGCAGAGTTGAGGGACTCGGGGTAAATGAGCAGTTCTTC; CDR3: CASRVEGLGVNEQFF
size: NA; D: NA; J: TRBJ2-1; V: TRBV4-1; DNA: TGCGCCAGCAGTCGCAGGGAAGGCTATGAGCAGTTCTTC; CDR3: CASSRREGYEQFF